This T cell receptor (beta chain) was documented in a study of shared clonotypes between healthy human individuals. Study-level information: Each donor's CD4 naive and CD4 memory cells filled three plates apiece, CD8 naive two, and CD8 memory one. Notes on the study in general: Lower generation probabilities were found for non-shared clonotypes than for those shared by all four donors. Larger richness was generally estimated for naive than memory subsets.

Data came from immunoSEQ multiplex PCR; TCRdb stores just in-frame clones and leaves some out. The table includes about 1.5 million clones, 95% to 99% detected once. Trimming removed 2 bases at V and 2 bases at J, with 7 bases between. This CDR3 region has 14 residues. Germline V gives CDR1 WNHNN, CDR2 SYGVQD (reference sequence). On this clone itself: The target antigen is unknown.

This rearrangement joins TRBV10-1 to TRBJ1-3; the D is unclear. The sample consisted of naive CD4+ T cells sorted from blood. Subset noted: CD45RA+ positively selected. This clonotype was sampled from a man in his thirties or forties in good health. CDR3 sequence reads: CASSETLAGNTIYF. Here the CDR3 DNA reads TGCGCCAGCAGTGAGACATTGGCTGGAAACACCATATATTTT.